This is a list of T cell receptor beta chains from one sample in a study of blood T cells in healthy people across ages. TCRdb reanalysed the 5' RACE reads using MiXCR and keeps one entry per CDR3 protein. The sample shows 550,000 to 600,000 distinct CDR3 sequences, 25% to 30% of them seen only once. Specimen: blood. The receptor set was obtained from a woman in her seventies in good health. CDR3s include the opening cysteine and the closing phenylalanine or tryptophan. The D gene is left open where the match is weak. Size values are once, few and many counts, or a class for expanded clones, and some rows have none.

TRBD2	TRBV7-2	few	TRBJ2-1	TGTGCCAGCAGCCGAGCGGGGTATGAGCAGTTCTTC	CASSRAGYEQFF
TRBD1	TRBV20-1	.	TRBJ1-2	TGCAGTGCTAGAGATCCACAGGGGTTTGGCGGCTACACCTTC	CSARDPQGFGGYTF
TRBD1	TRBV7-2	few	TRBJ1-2	TGTGCCAGCAGCTTAGCCGGGGCCGGGACAGGGGTAGGCTACACCTTC	CASSLAGAGTGVGYTF
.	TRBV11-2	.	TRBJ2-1	TGTGCCAGCAGCTTAGATGGGCCAAACCATGAGCAGTTCTTC	CASSLDGPNHEQFF
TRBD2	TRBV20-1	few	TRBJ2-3	TGCAGTGCTATCGCGGGGGGGGATACGCAGTATTTT	CSAIAGGDTQYF
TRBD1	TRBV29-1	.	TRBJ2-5	TGCAGCGTACACAACAGGGGCGGGGAGACCCAGTACTTC	CSVHNRGGETQYF
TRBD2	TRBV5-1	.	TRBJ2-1	TGCGCCAGCAGCTTGTCCCGGGGGGGAGCTAATGAGCAGTTCTTC	CASSLSRGGANEQFF
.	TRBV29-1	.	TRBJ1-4	TGCAGCGGCAGTGACCCGGGTGAAAAACTGTTTTTT	CSGSDPGEKLFF
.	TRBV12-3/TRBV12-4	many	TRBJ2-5	TGTGCCAGTCAGCAGTGGGGGAAGGAGACCCAGTACTTC	CASQQWGKETQYF
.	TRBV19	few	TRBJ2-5	TGTGCCAGTAGTATAGGAGGTCCAGACCCGTACCAAGAGACCCAGTACTTC	CASSIGGPDPYQETQYF
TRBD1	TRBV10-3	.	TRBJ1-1	TGTGCCATCAAGGGGACAGCTATGAACACTGAAGCTTTCTTT	CAIKGTAMNTEAFF
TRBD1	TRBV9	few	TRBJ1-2	TGTGCCAGCAGCCCAAGGGACAGCTACAACTATGGCTACACCTTC	CASSPRDSYNYGYTF
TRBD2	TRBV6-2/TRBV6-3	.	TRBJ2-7	TGTGCCAGCAAGTCTAGCGGGGGGTACGAGCAGTACTTC	CASKSSGGYEQYF
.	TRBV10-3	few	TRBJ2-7	TGTGCCATCAAGGGGGGGGCGGGCGCCTACGAGCAGTACTTC	CAIKGGAGAYEQYF